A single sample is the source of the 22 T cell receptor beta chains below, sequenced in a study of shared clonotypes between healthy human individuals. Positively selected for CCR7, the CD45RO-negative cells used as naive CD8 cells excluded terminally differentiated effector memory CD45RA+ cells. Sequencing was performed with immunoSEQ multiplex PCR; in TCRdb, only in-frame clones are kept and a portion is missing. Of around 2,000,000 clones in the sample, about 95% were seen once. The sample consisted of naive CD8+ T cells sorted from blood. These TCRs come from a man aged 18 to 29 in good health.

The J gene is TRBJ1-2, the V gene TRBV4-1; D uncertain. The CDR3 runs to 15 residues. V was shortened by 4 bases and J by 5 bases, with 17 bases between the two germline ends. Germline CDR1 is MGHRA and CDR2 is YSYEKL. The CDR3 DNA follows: TGCGCCAGCAGCCTAAAAGAGAAGACCGATTATGGCTACACCTTC. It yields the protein CASSLKEKTDYGYTF.

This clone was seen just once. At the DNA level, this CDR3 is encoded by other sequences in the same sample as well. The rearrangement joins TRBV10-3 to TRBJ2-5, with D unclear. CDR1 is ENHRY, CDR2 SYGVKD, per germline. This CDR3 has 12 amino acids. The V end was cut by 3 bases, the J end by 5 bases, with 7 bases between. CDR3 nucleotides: TGTGCCATCAGTGATCGTGGGGAGACCCAGTACTTC. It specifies CAISDRGETQYF.

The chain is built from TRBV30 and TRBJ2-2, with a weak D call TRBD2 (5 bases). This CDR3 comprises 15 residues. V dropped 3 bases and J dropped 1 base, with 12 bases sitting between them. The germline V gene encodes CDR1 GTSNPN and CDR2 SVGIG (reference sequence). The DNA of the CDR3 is TGTGCCTGGAGGTTCGCCCGGGGGAACACCGGGGAGCTGTTTTTT. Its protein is CAWRFARGNTGELFF.

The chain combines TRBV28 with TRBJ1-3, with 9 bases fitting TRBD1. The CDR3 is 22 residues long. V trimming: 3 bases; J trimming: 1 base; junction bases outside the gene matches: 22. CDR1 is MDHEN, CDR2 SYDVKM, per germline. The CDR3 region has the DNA TGTGCCAGCAGTTTTCTCGGGACAGGGACAAGAGGGGGACCCGGATCTGGAAACACCATATATTTT. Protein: CASSFLGTGTRGGPGSGNTIYF.

The chain's CDR3 is CASRDLGWADYGYTF. CDR3 sequence (DNA): TGTGCCAGCAGAGACTTAGGGTGGGCTGACTATGGCTACACCTTC. The chain carries TRBV27 and TRBJ1-2; D remains unclear. This CDR3 is built from 15 residues. The ends were cut back, 6 bases at V and 3 bases at J, with 17 bases in the middle. CDR1 and CDR2 from the germline V gene are MNHEY and SMNVEV (reference sequence).

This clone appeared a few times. The CDR3 DNA reads as TGTGCCAGCAGCCCTGTGTCTGGCGGCGAAGCTTTCTTT. Its protein product is CASSPVSGGEAFF. The chain couples TRBV11-2 to TRBJ1-1; D gene uncertain. The CDR3 covers 13 residues. The germline V gene has CDR1 SGHAT and CDR2 FQNNGV. The V gene lost 5 bases and the J gene lost 8 bases, with 15 bases spanning the gap.

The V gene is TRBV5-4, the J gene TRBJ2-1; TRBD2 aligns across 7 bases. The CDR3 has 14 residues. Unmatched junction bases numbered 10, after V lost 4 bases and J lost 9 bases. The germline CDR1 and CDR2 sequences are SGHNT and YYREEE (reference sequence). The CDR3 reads CASSEGLGVIEQFF. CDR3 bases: TGTGCCAGCAGCGAAGGACTAGGAGTTATTGAGCAGTTCTTC.

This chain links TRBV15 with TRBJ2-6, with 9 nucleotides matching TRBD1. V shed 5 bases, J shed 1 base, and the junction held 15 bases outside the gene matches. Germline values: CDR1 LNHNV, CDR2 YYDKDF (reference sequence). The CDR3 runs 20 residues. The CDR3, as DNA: TGTGCCACCAGCTCCCCAGGTGGGACAGGGCAAATTTCTGGGGCCAACGTCCTGACTTTC. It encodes CATSSPGGTGQISGANVLTF.

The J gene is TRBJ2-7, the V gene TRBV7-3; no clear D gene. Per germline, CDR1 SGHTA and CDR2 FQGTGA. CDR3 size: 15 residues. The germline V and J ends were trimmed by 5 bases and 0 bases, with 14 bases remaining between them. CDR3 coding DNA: TGTGCCAGCAGCCCCGGGCCGGCGAGCTCCTACGAGCAGTACTTC. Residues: CASSPGPASSYEQYF.

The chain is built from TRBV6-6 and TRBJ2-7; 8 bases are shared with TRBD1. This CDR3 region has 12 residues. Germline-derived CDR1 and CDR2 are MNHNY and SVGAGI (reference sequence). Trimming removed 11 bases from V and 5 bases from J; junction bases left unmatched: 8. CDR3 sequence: CAARTGTNEQYF. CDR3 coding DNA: TGTGCCGCCCGGACAGGGACCAACGAGCAGTACTTC.

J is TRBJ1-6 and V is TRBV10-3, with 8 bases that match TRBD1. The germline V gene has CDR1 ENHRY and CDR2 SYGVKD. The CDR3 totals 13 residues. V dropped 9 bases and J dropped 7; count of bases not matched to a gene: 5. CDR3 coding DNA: TGTGCCATTGGACAGGGAGGCAATTCACCCCTCCACTTT. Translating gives CAIGQGGNSPLHF.

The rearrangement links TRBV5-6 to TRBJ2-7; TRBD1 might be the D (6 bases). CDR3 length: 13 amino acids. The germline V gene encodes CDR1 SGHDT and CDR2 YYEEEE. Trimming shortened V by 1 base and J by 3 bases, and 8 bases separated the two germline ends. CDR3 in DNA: TGTGCCAGCAGCTTGAAAGGGGGCTACGAGCAGTACTTC. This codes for CASSLKGGYEQYF.

The CDR3, as DNA: TGTGCCAGCAGCCCGAGTACGGGACAGCCCACAGATACGCAGTATTTT. Translation: CASSPSTGQPTDTQYF. This chain uses TRBV7-9 with TRBJ2-3, with 7 bases matching TRBD1. Per the germline V gene, CDR1 is SEHNR and CDR2 is FQNEAQ (reference sequence). V was pared by 5 bases and J by 2 bases, with 10 bases of the junction left unmatched. The CDR3 has 16 residues.

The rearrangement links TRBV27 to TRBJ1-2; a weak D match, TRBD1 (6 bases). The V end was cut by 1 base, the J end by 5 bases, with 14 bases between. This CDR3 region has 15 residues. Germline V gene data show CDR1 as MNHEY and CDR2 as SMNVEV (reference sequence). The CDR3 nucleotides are TGTGCCAGCAGTTTATTGGGCCCAGGGGTTTATGGCTACACCTTC. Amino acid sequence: CASSLLGPGVYGYTF.

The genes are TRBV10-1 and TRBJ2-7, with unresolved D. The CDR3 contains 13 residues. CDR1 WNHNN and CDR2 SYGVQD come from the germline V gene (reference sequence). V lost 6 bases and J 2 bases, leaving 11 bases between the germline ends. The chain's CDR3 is CASSDRTTYEQYF. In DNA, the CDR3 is TGCGCCAGCAGCGACCGAACCACCTACGAGCAGTACTTC.

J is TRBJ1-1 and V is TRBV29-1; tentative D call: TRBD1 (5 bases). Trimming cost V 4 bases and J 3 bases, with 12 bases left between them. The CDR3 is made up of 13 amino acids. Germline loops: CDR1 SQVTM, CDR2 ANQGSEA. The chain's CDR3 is CSVVGGDYTEAFF. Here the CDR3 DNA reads TGCAGCGTTGTTGGAGGGGATTACACTGAAGCTTTCTTT.

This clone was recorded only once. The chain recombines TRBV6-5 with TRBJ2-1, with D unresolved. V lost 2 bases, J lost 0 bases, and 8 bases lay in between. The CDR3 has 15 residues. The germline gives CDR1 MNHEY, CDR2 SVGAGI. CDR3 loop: CASSYGVNSYNEQFF. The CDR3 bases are TGTGCCAGCAGTTACGGCGTTAACTCCTACAATGAGCAGTTCTTC.

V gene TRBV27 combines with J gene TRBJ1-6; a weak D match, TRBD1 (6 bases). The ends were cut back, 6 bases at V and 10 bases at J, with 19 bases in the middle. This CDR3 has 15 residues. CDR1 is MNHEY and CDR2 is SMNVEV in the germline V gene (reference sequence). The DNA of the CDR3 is TGTGCCAGCAGCCCTGAGGTACAGGGCTGGTCACCCCTCCACTTT. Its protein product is CASSPEVQGWSPLHF.

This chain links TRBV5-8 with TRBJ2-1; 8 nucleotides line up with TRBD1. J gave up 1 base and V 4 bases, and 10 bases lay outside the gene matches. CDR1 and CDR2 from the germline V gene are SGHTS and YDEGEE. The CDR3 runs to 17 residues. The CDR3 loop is CASSGLDRGGSYNEQFF. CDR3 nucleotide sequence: TGTGCCAGCAGCGGCCTCGACAGGGGCGGATCCTACAATGAGCAGTTCTTC.

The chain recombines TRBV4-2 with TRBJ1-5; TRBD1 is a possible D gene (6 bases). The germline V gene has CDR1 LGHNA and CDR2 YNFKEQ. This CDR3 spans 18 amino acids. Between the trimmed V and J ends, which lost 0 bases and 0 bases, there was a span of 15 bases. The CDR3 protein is CASSQEGHGRTSNQPQHF. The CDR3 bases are TGTGCCAGCAGCCAAGAGGGACACGGAAGGACTAGCAATCAGCCCCAGCATTTT.

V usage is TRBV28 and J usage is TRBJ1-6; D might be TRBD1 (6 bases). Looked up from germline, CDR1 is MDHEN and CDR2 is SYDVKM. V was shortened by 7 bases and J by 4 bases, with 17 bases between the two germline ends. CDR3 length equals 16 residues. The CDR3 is CASTKGEAEYNSPLHF. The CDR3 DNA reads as TGTGCCAGCACCAAGGGGGAGGCAGAATATAATTCACCCCTCCACTTT.

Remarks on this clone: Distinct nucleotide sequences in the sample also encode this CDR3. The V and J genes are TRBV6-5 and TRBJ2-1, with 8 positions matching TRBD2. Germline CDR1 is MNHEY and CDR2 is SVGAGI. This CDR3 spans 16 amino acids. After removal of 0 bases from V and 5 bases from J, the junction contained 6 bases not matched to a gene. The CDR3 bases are TGTGCCAGCAGTTACTCGACCAGCGGGGGAAACAATGAGCAGTTCTTC. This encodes CASSYSTSGGNNEQFF.